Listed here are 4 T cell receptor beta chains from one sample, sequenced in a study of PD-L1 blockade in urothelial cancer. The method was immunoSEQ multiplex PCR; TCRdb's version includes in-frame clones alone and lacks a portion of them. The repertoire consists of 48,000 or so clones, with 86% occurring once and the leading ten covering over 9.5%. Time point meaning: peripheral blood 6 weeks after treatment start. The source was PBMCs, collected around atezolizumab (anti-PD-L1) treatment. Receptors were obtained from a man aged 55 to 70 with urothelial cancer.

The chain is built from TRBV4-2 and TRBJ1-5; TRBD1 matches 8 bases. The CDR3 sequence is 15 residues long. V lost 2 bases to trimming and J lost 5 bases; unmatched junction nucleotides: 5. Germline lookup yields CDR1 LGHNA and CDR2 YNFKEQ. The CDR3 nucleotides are TGTGCCAGCAGCCAAAGACAGGGGCGGGATCAGCCCCAGCATTTT. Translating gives CASSQRQGRDQPQHF.

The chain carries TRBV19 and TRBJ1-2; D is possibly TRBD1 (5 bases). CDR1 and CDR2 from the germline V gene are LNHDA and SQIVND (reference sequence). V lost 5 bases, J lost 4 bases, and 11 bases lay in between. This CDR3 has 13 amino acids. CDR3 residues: CASSATVLYGYTF. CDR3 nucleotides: TGTGCCAGTAGTGCGACAGTCCTCTATGGCTACACCTTC.

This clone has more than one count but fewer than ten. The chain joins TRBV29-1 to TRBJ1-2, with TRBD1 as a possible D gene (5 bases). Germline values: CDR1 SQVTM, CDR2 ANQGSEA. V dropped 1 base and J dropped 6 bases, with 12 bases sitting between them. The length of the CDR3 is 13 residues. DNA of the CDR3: TGCAGCGTTGAAGTAGGGGAACCCCATGGCTACACCTTC. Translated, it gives CSVEVGEPHGYTF.

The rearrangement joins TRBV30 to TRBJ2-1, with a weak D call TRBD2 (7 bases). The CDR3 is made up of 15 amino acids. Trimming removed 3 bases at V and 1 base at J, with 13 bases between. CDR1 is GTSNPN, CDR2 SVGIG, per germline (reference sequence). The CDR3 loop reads CAWRPRGGSYNEQFF. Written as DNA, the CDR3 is TGTGCCTGGAGGCCGAGGGGGGGGTCCTACAATGAGCAGTTCTTC.